This passage covers 12 T cell receptor beta chains from one sample sequenced in a study of Graves' ophthalmopathy and Graves' hyperthyroidism. TCR beta CDR3 regions were amplified from RNA transcripts. After a first-round RT-PCR with HTBI primers, a second-round multiplex PCR was run. Using its own MiXCR run on the multiplex PCR reads, TCRdb lists one record per CDR3 protein. The sample contains about 370,000 distinct CDR3 sequences, about 15% of which appear only once. The specimen sequenced was peripheral blood. The source of these receptors is an adult woman with stable Graves' hyperthyroidism.

This clonotype was detected ten times or more. The chain has TRBV6-1 and TRBJ2-5; no definite D call. The V end was cut by 5 bases, the J end by 4 bases, with 8 bases between. CDR1 and CDR2 from the germline V gene are MNHNS and SASEGT. This CDR3 is 12 amino acids long. The CDR3 spells CASSRGPETQYF. The CDR3 DNA is TGTGCCAGCAGTCGCGGACCAGAGACCCAGTACTTC.

This clonotype has ten or more counts. V is TRBV6-2 or TRBV6-3 and J is TRBJ1-1; D is undetermined. The CDR3 loop spans 15 amino acids. CDR1 MNHEY and CDR2 SVGEGT come from the germline V gene. V gave up 6 bases and J gave up 4 bases, with 18 bases separating them. CDR3 nucleotide sequence: TGTGCCAGCAGCTGGAGGACGGACTTGGGCACTGAAGCTTTCTTT. This sequence encodes CASSWRTDLGTEAFF.

Only a few counts were recorded for this clonotype. This chain uses TRBV6-2 or TRBV6-3 with TRBJ2-7; D ambiguous. CDR1 is MNHEY and CDR2 is SVGEGT in the germline V gene. V was trimmed by 0 bases and J by 1 base, leaving 7 bases between them. This CDR3 has 14 residues. This chain's CDR3 is CASSYSAISYEQYF. Here the CDR3 DNA reads TGTGCCAGCAGTTACTCAGCCATTTCCTACGAGCAGTACTTC.

This clonotype was observed at least ten times. V usage is TRBV10-3 and J usage is TRBJ2-5, with 11 bases identical to TRBD2. The CDR3 is made up of 16 amino acids. Looked up from germline, CDR1 is ENHRY and CDR2 is SYGVKD. The V and J ends lost 7 bases and 2 bases, in that order; junction bases with no gene match: 9. CDR3 residues: CAIKEPGLAGQETQYF. CDR3 DNA sequence: TGTGCCATCAAAGAACCTGGACTAGCGGGTCAAGAGACCCAGTACTTC.

This clonotype was counted a few times. The chain couples TRBV6-4 to TRBJ1-2, with D perhaps matching TRBD1 (6 bases). With 7 bases removed from V and 4 bases from J, the gap between germline ends came to 19 bases. The CDR3 consists of 15 residues. Germline lookup yields CDR1 MRHNA and CDR2 SNTAGT. CDR3: CASTPEGGSGYGYTF. DNA of the CDR3: TGTGCCAGCACTCCGGAGGGGGGGAGCGGCTATGGCTACACCTTC.

The chain joins TRBV18 to TRBJ1-1, with D possibly TRBD1 on 5 matching bases. The CDR3 contains 16 residues. From germline, CDR1 is KGHSH and CDR2 LQKENI. Trimming left V 2 bases short and J 5 bases short, with 18 bases between. The CDR3 nucleotides read TGTGCCAGCTCACCAAAGGCCGGGACCCCCGGAACTGAAGCTTTCTTT. It specifies CASSPKAGTPGTEAFF. The full variable domain, with the rest looked up from reference TRBV18 and TRBJ1-1, is NAGVMQNPRHLVRRRGQEARLRCSPMKGHSHVYWYRQLPEEGLKFMVYLQKENIIDESGMPKERFSAEFPKEGPSILRIQQVVRGDSAAYFCASSPKAGTPGTEAFFGQGTRLTVV.

In its sample, this clonotype was seen many times. This rearrangement joins TRBV6-1 to TRBJ1-2; 9 bases match TRBD1. This CDR3 spans 12 amino acids. J was trimmed by 6 bases and V by 6 bases; bases with no gene match: 2. Germline V gene data show CDR1 as MNHNS and CDR2 as SASEGT. The CDR3 protein is CASSRTGDGYTF. The CDR3 region has the DNA TGTGCCAGCAGCCGGACAGGGGATGGCTACACCTTC.

This clonotype was picked up a small number of times. The rearrangement joins TRBV5-1 to TRBJ2-7; D possibly corresponds to TRBD2 (7 bases). Germline V lookup: CDR1 SGHRS, CDR2 YFSETQ. V was cut by 8 bases and J by 5 bases, with 17 bases left in between. CDR3 length equals 13 residues. The CDR3 is CARGGQRRNEQYF. CDR3 DNA: TGCGCCAGGGGGGGGCAGAGGAGGAACGAGCAGTACTTC.

This clonotype showed up many times. This rearrangement joins TRBV6-2 or TRBV6-3 to TRBJ2-2; 8 bases agree with TRBD2. From germline, CDR1 is MNHEY and CDR2 SVGEGT. V lost 6 bases and J lost 3; bases outside the gene matches: 6. The CDR3 covers 15 residues. Written as DNA, the CDR3 is TGTGCCAGCAGCCGAGCGGGAGACCACACCGGGGAGCTGTTTTTT. This codes for CASSRAGDHTGELFF.

This clonotype occurred many times. The gene calls are TRBV5-1 and TRBJ2-7; D not certain. Germline lookup yields CDR1 SGHRS and CDR2 YFSETQ. The CDR3 is made up of 15 amino acids. V was pared by 1 base and J by 5 bases, with 16 bases between. The CDR3 is CASSLRGSLSDEQYF. CDR3 in DNA: TGCGCCAGCAGCTTGCGTGGTTCATTATCAGACGAGCAGTACTTC.

This clonotype was found many times. This may be a read error, as it is one base from a much larger clone. The chain links TRBV30 to TRBJ1-6; a possible D gene is TRBD1 (6 bases). Germline V gene lookup returns CDR1 GTSNPN and CDR2 SVGIG (reference sequence). V gave up 5 bases and J gave up 6 bases, with 8 bases separating them. There are 12 residues in the CDR3. The CDR3 region is CAWGQSNSPLHF. The CDR3 coding sequence is TGTGCCTGGGGACAGAGTAATTCACCCCTCCACTTT.

The rearrangement uses TRBV3-1 and TRBJ1-2; D is uncertain. Germline assignment: CDR1 LGHDT and CDR2 YNNKEL (reference sequence). CDR3 size: 14 residues. V lost 0 bases to trimming and J lost 4 bases, with 9 bases between them. The CDR3 nucleotides read TGTGCCAGCAGCCAAGATGTGGCGGCCTATGGCTACACCTTC. Translating gives CASSQDVAAYGYTF.